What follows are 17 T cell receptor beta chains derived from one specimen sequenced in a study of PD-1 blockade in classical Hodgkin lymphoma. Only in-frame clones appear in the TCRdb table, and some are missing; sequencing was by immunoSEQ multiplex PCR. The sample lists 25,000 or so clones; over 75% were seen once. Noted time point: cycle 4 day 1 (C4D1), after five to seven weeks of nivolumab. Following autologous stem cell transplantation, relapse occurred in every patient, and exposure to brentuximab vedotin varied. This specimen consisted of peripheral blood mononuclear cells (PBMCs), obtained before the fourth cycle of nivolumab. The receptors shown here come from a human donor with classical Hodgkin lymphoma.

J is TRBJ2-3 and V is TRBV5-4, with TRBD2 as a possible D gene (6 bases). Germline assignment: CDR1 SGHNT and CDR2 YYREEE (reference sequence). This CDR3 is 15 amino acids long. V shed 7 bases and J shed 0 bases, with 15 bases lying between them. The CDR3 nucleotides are TGTGCCAGCGCCAACCCAGGGACTAGCACAGATACGCAGTATTTT. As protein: CASANPGTSTDTQYF. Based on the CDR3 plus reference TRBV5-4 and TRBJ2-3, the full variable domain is ETGVTQSPTHLIKTRGQQVTLRCSSQSGHNTVSWYQQALGQGPQFIFQYYREEENGRGNFPPRFSGLQFPNYSSELNVNALELDDSALYLCASANPGTSTDTQYFGPGTRLTVL.

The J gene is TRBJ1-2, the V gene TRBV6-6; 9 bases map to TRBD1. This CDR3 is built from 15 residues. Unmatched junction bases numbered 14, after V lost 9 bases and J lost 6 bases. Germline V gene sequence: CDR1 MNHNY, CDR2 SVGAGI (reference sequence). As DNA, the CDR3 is TGTGCCAGTCGGGGCGGACAGGGGTCAAGGAATGGCTACACCTTC. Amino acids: CASRGGQGSRNGYTF.

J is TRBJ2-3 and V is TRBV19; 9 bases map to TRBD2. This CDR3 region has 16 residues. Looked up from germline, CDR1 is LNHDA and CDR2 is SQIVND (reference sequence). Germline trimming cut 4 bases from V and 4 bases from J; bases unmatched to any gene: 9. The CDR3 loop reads CASSKVAGVGADTQYF. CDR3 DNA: TGTGCCAGTAGTAAGGTAGCGGGAGTAGGGGCAGATACGCAGTATTTT. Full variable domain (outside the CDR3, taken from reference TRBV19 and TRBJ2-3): DGGITQSPKYLFRKEGQNVTLSCEQNLNHDAMYWYRQDPGQGLRLIYYSQIVNDFQKGDIAEGYSVSREKKESFPLTVTSAQKNPTAFYLCASSKVAGVGADTQYFGPGTRLTVL.

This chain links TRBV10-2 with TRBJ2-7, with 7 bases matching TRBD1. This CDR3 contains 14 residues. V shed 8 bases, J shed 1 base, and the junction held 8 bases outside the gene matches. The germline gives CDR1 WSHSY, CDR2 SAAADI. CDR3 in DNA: TGCGCCAGCCAAAACTTACAGGGGTCCTACGAGCAGTACTTC. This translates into CASQNLQGSYEQYF.

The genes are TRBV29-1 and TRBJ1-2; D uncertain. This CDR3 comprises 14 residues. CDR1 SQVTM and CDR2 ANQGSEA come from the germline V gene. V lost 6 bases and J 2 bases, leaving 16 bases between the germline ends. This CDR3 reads CSVQPLKGNYGYTF. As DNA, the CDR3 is TGCAGCGTCCAACCCCTCAAGGGAAACTATGGCTACACCTTC.

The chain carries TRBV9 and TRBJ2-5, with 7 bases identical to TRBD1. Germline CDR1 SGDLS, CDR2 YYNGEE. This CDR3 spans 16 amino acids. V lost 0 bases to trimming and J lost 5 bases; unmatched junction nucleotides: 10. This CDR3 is CASSVGVREGAETQYF. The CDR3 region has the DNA TGTGCCAGCAGCGTAGGAGTGCGAGAGGGGGCGGAGACCCAGTACTTC.

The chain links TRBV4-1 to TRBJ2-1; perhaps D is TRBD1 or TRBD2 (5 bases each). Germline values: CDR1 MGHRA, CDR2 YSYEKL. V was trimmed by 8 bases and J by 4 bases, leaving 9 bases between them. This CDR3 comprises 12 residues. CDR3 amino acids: CASRDGYNEQFF. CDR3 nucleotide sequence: TGCGCCAGCCGGGACGGGTACAATGAGCAGTTCTTC.

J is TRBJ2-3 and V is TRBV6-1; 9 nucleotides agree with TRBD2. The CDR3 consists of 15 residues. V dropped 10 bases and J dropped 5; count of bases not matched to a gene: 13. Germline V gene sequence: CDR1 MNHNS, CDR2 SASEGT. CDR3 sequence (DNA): TGTGCCACCGATCTGACTAGCGGAGGGGGAGATACGCAGTATTTT. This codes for CATDLTSGGGDTQYF.

The DNA for the CDR3 is TGTGCCAGCAGCGTAGACTTTAGGAACACCGGGGAGCTGTTTTTT. This translates into CASSVDFRNTGELFF. This sequence joins TRBV9 and TRBJ2-2; no reliable D call. CDR3 length: 15 residues. V lost 0 bases, J lost 1 base, and 7 bases lay in between. Germline CDR1 reads SGDLS; CDR2 reads YYNGEE.

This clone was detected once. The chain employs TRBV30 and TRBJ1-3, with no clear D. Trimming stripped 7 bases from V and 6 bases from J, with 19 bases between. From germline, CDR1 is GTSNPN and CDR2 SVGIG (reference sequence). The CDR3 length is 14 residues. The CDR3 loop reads CASQWGALENTIYF. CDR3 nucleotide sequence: TGTGCCTCCCAATGGGGAGCTCTAGAAAACACCATATATTTT.

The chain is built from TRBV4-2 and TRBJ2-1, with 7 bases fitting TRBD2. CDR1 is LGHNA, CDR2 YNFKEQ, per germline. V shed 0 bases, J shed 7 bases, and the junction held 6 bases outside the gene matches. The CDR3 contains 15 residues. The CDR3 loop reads CASSQEREIVNEQFF. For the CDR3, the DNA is TGTGCCAGCAGCCAAGAGCGGGAGATAGTAAATGAGCAGTTCTTC.

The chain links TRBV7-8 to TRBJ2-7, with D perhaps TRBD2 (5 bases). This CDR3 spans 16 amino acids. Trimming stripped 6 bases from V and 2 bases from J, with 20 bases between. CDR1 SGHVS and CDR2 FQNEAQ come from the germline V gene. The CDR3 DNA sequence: TGTGCCAGCAGTTTCGCGATGGGTAGCGAGACCTACGAGCAGTACTTC. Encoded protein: CASSFAMGSETYEQYF.

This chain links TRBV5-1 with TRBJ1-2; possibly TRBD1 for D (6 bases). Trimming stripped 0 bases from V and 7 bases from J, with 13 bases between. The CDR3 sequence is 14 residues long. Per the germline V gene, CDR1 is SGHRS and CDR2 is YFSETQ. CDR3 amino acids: CASSLGQAVGGYTF. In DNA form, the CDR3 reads TGCGCCAGCAGCTTGGGACAGGCGGTTGGTGGCTACACCTTC. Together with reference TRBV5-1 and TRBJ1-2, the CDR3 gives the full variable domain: KAGVTQTPRYLIKTRGQQVTLSCSPISGHRSVSWYQQTPGQGLQFLFEYFSETQRNKGNFPGRFSGRQFSNSRSEMNVSTLELGDSALYLCASSLGQAVGGYTFGSGTRLTVV.

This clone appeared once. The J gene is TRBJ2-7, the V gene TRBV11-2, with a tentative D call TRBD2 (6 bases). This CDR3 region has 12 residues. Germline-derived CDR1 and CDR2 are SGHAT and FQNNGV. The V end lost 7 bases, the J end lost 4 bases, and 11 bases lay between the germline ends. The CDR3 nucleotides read TGTGCCAGCACCTCCCGGGGGTACGAGCAGTACTTC. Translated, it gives CASTSRGYEQYF.

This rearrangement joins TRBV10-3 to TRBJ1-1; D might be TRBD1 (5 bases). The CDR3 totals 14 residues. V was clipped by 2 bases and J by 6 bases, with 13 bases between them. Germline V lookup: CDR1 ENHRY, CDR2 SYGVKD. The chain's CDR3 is CAISERDAEAEAFF. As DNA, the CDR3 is TGTGCCATCAGTGAGAGGGACGCCGAGGCTGAAGCTTTCTTT.

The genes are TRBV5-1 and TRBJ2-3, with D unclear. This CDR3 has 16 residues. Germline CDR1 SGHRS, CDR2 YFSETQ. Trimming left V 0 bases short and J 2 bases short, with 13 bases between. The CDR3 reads CASSLESRAITDTQYF. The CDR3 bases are TGCGCCAGCAGCTTGGAGTCAAGGGCAATCACAGATACGCAGTATTTT.

CDR3 nucleotide sequence: TGTGCCAGCTCACGGACAGGGGGCGGCTCCTACGAGCAGTACTTC. As protein: CASSRTGGGSYEQYF. The chain couples TRBV18 to TRBJ2-7; 11 bases align to TRBD1. In germline, CDR1 is KGHSH, CDR2 LQKENI. With V trimmed by 4 bases and J by 0 bases, 2 bases remained unmatched. This CDR3 contains 15 residues.